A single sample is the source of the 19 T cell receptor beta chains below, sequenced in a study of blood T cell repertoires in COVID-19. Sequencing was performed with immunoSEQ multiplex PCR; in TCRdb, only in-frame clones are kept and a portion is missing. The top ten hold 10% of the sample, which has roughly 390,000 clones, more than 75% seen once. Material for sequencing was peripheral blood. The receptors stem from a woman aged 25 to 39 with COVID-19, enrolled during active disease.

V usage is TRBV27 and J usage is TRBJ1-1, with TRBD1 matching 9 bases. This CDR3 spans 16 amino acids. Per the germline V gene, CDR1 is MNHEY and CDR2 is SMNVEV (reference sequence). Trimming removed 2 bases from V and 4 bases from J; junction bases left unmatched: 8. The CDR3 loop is CASSLLLGQGVTEAFF. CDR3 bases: TGTGCCAGCAGTTTACTACTGGGACAGGGTGTCACTGAAGCTTTCTTT.

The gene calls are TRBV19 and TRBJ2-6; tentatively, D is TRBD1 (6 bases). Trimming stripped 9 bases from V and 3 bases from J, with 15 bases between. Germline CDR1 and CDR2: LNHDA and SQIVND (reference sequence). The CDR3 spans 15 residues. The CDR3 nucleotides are TGTGCCAGCAGAGGACAGTCGGGTGGGGCCAACGTCCTGACTTTC. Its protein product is CASRGQSGGANVLTF.

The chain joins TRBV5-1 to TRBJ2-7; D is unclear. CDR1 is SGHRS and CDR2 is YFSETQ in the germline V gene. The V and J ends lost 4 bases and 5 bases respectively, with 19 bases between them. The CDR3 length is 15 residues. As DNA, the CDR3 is TGCGCCAGCAGCACAAACCCGTTTGGTCGGGACGAGCAGTACTTC. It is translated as CASSTNPFGRDEQYF.

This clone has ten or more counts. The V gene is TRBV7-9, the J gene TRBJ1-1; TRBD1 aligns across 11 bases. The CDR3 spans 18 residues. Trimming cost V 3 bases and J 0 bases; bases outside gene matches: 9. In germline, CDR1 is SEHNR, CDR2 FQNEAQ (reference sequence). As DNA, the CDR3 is TGTGCCAGCAGCTTCCGGACAGGGGGCAGGGGAATGAACACTGAAGCTTTCTTT. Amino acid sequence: CASSFRTGGRGMNTEAFF.

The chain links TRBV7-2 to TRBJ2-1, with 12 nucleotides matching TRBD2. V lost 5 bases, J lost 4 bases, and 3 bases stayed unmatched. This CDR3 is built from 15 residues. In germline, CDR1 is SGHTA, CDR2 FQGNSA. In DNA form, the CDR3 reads TGTGCCAGCAGCGGAGGGACTAGCGGGTACAATGAGCAGTTCTTC. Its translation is CASSGGTSGYNEQFF.

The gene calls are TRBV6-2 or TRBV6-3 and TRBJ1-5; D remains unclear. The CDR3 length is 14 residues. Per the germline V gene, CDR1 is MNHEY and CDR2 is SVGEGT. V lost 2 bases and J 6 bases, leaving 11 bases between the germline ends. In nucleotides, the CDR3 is TGTGCCAGCAGTTACGGGCTTTTCGGTCAGCCCCAGCATTTT. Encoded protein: CASSYGLFGQPQHF.

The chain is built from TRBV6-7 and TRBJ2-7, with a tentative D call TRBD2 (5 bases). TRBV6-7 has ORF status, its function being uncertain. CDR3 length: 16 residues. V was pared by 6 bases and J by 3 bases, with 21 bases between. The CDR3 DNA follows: TGTGCCAGCAGCTATACGGAAACGGGATTCCTCTACGAGCAGTACTTC. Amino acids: CASSYTETGFLYEQYF.

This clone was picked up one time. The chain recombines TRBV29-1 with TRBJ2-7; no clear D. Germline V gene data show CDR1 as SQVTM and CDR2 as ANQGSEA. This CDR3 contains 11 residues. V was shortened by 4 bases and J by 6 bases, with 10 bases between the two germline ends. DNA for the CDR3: TGCAGCGTTGGAGTCTCGGGCGAGCAGTACTTC. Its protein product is CSVGVSGEQYF.

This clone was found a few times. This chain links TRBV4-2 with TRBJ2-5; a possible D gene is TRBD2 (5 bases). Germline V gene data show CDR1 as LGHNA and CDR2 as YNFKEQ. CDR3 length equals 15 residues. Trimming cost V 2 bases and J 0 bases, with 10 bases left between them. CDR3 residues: CASSQKTGDQETQYF. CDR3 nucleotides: TGTGCCAGCAGCCAAAAAACCGGGGACCAAGAGACCCAGTACTTC.

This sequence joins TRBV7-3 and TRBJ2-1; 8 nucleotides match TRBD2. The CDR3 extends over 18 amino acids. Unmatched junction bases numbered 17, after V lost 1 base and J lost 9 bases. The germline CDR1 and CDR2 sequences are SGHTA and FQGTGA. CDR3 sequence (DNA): TGTGCCAGCAGCTTAAGGCGTTTAGTTTGGCGGGAGGAGGGTGAGCAGTTCTTC. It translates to CASSLRRLVWREEGEQFF. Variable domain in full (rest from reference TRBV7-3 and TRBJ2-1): GAGVSQTPSNKVTEKGKYVELRCDPISGHTALYWYRQSLGQGPEFLIYFQGTGAADDSGLPNDRFFAVRPEGSVSTLKIQRTERGDSAVYLCASSLRRLVWREEGEQFFGPGTRLTVL.

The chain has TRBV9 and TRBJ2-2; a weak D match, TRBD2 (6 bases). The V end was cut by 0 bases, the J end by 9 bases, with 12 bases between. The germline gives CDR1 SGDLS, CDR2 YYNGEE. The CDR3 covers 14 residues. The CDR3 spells CASSVELGGRELFF. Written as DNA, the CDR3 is TGTGCCAGCAGCGTAGAGCTAGGAGGGCGGGAGCTGTTTTTT. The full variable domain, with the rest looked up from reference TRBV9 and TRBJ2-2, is DSGVTQTPKHLITATGQRVTLRCSPRSGDLSVYWYQQSLDQGLQFLIQYYNGEERAKGNILERFSAQQFPDLHSELNLSSLELGDSALYFCASSVELGGRELFFGEGSRLTVL.

This chain's CDR3 is CASSFGGGLAGGGNEQFF. The DNA for the CDR3 is TGTGCCAGCAGCTTTGGGGGAGGCCTAGCGGGAGGGGGCAATGAGCAGTTCTTC. The chain combines TRBV5-4 with TRBJ2-1; TRBD2 aligns across 12 bases. Germline lookup yields CDR1 SGHNT and CDR2 YYREEE (reference sequence). The CDR3 is made up of 18 amino acids. Trimming took 2 bases from V and 6 from J; bases not matched to a gene: 12.

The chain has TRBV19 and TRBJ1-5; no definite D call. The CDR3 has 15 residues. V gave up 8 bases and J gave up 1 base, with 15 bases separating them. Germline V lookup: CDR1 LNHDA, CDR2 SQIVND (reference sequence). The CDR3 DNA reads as TGTGCCAGTTCTTTTTATGGGAGAAGCAATCAGCCCCAGCATTTT. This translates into CASSFYGRSNQPQHF.

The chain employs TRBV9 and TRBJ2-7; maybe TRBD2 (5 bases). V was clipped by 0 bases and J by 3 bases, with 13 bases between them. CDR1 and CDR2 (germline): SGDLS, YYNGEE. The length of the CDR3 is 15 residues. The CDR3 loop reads CASSVGTEGIYEQYF. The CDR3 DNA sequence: TGTGCCAGCAGCGTAGGGACTGAGGGTATCTACGAGCAGTACTTC.

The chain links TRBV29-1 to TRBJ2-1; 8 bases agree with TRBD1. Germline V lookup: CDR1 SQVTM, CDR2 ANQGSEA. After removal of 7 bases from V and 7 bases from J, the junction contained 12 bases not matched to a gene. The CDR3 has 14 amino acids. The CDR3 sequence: CSGSGTGGSNEQFF. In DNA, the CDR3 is TGCAGCGGTTCCGGGACAGGTGGAAGTAATGAGCAGTTCTTC.

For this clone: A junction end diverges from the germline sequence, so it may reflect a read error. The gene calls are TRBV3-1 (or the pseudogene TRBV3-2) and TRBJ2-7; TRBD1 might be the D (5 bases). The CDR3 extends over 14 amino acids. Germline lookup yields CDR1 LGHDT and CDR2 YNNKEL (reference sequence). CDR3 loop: CASSQARVPYEQYF. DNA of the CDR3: TGTGCCAGCAGTCAAGCCAGGGTTCCCTACGAGCAGTACTTC.

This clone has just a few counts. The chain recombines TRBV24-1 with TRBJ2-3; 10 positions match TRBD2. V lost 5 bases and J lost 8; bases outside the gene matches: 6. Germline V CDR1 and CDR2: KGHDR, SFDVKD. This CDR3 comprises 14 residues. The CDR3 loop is CATSGLAGVGTQYF. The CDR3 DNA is TGTGCCACCAGTGGGCTAGCGGGAGTCGGTACGCAGTATTTT.

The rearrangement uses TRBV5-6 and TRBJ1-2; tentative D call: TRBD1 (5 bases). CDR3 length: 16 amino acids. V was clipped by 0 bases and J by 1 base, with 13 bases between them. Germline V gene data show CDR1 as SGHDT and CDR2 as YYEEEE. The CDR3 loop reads CASSLGDFRGNYGYTF. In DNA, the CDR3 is TGTGCCAGCAGCTTGGGGGACTTTCGCGGTAACTATGGCTACACCTTC.

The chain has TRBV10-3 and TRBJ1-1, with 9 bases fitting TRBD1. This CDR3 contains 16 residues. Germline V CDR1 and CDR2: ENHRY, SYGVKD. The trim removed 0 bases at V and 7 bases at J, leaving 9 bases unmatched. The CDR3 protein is CAISESTGQGRGEAFF. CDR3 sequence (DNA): TGTGCCATCAGTGAGTCGACGGGACAGGGTAGGGGTGAAGCTTTCTTT.